The clone carrying this T cell receptor beta chain has a count of ten or more. The data are from a study of T cells in Graves' hyperthyroidism and ophthalmopathy. Study-level background: Sampling of peripheral blood happened at initial diagnosis, prior to any treatment.

Amplification targeted TCR beta CDR3 regions from RNA transcripts. Researchers ran a first-round RT-PCR on the TCR CDR3 using the HTBI primer set. Each CDR3 protein is one row after TCRdb ran MiXCR on the multiplex PCR reads. This sample has fewer than 110,000 distinct CDR3 sequences, with about a sixth found just once. Aged 18 to 65, the patients had hyperthyroidism that was newly diagnosed and had lasted under 2 months. Exclusion followed for patients with uncontrolled infection, other autoimmune disease, pregnancy or lactation. The authors took PBMCs from roughly 9.3 ml fresh peripheral blood. Germline V lookup: CDR1 MDHEN, CDR2 SYDVKM. This CDR3 is 14 amino acids long. V lost 7 bases, J lost 1 base, and 3 bases stayed unmatched.

The receptor was isolated from a woman in her forties or fifties with Graves' hyperthyroidism. The chain has TRBV28 and TRBJ2-3; TRBD2 agrees at 9 bases. Sequencing used blood. In DNA form, the CDR3 reads TGTGCCAGCACCGCTAGCGGGGGCACAGATACGCAGTATTTT. This gives the protein CASTASGGTDTQYF.